The rows below give T cell receptor beta chains drawn from one sample of a study of blood T cell repertoires in COVID-19. Method: immunoSEQ multiplex PCR; TCRdb's copy keeps in-frame clones and lacks some. Found here are fewer than 110,000 clones, around 92% of them singletons; the top ten hold 5.7%. Sequencing input: peripheral blood. These receptors all stem from a man aged 50-59 years with active COVID-19. Both conserved end residues are part of each CDR3. The D gene is left open where the match is weak. The listing skips clone size in some rows; elsewhere it reads once, few, many or a size class.

>TRBJ2-7|TRBD1|TRBV5-1|NA
CASSRDRGMSGEQYF
TGCGCCAGCAGCCGGGACAGGGGAATGAGTGGCGAGCAGTACTTC
>TRBJ1-5|NA|TRBV13|NA
CASSANQPQHF
TGTGCCAGCAGCGCGAATCAGCCCCAGCATTTT
>TRBJ1-2|NA|TRBV3-1/TRBV3-2|NA
CASSQGAGDGGYTF
TGTGCCAGCAGCCAAGGGGCAGGGGATGGTGGCTACACCTTC
>TRBJ2-4|TRBD2|TRBV19|NA
CASSIPSGRAPIQYF
TGTGCCAGTAGTATTCCCTCCGGGAGGGCCCCCATTCAGTACTTC
>TRBJ2-2|NA|TRBV20-1|NA
CSASGPNTGELFF
TGCAGTGCTAGTGGGCCAAACACCGGGGAGCTGTTTTTT
>TRBJ2-2|NA|TRBV7-3|NA
CASSELGGNTGELFF
TGTGCCAGCAGCGAACTCGGGGGGAACACCGGGGAGCTGTTTTTT
>TRBJ1-2|NA|TRBV4-1|NA
CASSQDSQPLVGGYTF
TGCGCCAGCAGCCAAGATAGCCAACCATTAGTCGGTGGCTACACCTTC
>TRBJ2-3|TRBD2|TRBV3-1/TRBV3-2|NA
CASSQSRGSGTDTQYF
TGTGCCAGCAGCCAAAGTAGGGGTAGCGGGACAGATACGCAGTATTTT
>TRBJ2-7|NA|TRBV7-9|once
CASSHDFQGHEQYF
TGTGCCAGCAGCCATGATTTCCAGGGGCACGAGCAGTACTTC
>TRBJ2-3|TRBD1|TRBV28|NA
CASSFAGQATDTQYF
TGTGCCAGCAGTTTCGCCGGACAGGCCACAGATACGCAGTATTTT
>TRBJ1-1|TRBD1|TRBV10-3|NA
CAISRQGARGTEAFF
TGTGCCATCAGCCGACAGGGGGCGCGAGGGACTGAAGCTTTCTTT
>TRBJ1-2|NA|TRBV30|few
CAWSVTTGKANYGYTF
TGTGCCTGGAGTGTAACGACAGGAAAAGCTAACTATGGCTACACCTTC
>TRBJ1-2|NA|TRBV6-5|once
CASSRIEGSVDTF
TGTGCCAGCAGCCGTATCGAAGGGAGTGTCGACACCTTC
>TRBJ2-3|TRBD1|TRBV6-6|NA
CASSYPTGGTDTQYF
TGTGCCAGCAGTTATCCCACAGGGGGCACAGATACGCAGTATTTT
>TRBJ1-1|NA|TRBV19|NA
CASMPRGAMNTEAFF
TGTGCCAGTATGCCGCGGGGGGCTATGAACACTGAAGCTTTCTTT
>TRBJ2-2|TRBD1|TRBV10-1|NA
CASSEFTGDTGELFF
TGCGCCAGCAGTGAGTTCACAGGGGACACCGGGGAGCTGTTTTTT
>TRBJ1-1|NA|TRBV30|NA
CAWRGGAGGPNTEAFF
TGTGCCTGGAGAGGGGGGGCGGGAGGACCGAACACTGAAGCTTTCTTT